This T cell receptor (beta chain) emerged from a study of shared clonotypes between healthy human individuals. Study background: Per-donor plates numbered three CD4 naive, three CD4 memory, two CD8 naive and one CD8 memory.

Only in-frame clones appear in the TCRdb table, and some are missing; sequencing was by immunoSEQ multiplex PCR. The sample carries 950,000 to 1,200,000 clones, approximately 75% recorded once. V was pared by 4 bases and J by 3 bases, with 8 bases between. This CDR3 has 13 residues. Germline V gene sequence: CDR1 SGHRS, CDR2 YFSETQ. On this clone itself: Its target is unknown.

Whole-study results and caveats: Generation probabilities of non-shared clonotypes were lower (relative to those shared by all four donors). For naive CD4 cells, 4.5% to 6.5% of clonotypes were shared across a handful of donors.

The V gene is TRBV5-1, the J gene TRBJ1-3; perhaps TRBD1 as D (5 bases). The clonotype originates from a man aged 18 to 35 in good health. Some clones in this sample may be carry-over from other donors' samples. Specimen: memory CD4+ T cells from PBMCs. Indicated subset: CD45RA-negative fraction. The CDR3 sequence: CASSTGDGNTIYF. For the CDR3, the DNA is TGCGCCAGCAGCACGGGGGATGGAAACACCATATATTTT.